These 14 T cell receptor beta chains came from one sample sequenced in a study of radiotherapy plus CTLA-4 blockade in lung cancer. The data were produced by immunoSEQ multiplex PCR, yet TCRdb's version contains in-frame clones alone and is incomplete. The table includes about 73,000 clones, around 86% detected once. Sequencing used peripheral blood, obtained from a patient treated with radiotherapy plus ipilimumab. The receptors originated from a human donor with non-small cell lung cancer that progressed on radiotherapy plus ipilimumab.

The rearrangement links TRBV11-2 to TRBJ2-7, with D possibly being TRBD1 or TRBD2 (5 bases each). V gave up 1 base and J gave up 4 bases, with 14 bases separating them. The CDR3 loop spans 15 amino acids. Per germline, CDR1 SGHAT and CDR2 FQNNGV. The CDR3 sequence: CASSLAPGTGYEQYV. As DNA, the CDR3 is TGTGCCAGCAGCTTAGCTCCGGGGACGGGGTACGAGCAGTACGTC.

V gene TRBV10-3 combines with J gene TRBJ2-3; D is uncertain. The CDR3 totals 14 residues. The V and J ends lost 3 bases and 6 bases respectively, with 13 bases between them. CDR1 is ENHRY and CDR2 is SYGVKD in the germline V gene. In nucleotides, the CDR3 is TGTGCCATCAGTGATGGTCAGGCATACGATACGCAGTATTTT. This translates into CAISDGQAYDTQYF.

The rearrangement joins TRBV29-1 to TRBJ2-3, with D uncertain. The V end was cut by 3 bases, the J end by 5 bases, with 9 bases between. Germline-derived CDR1 and CDR2 are SQVTM and ANQGSEA. CDR3 length: 12 residues. Here the CDR3 DNA reads TGCAGCGTTGATTTCGTACGAGATACGCAGTATTTT. Translation gives CSVDFVRDTQYF.

The gene calls are TRBV9 and TRBJ2-7; D uncertain. Trimming cost V 0 bases and J 2 bases, with 3 bases left between them. The CDR3 totals 12 residues. Per germline, CDR1 SGDLS and CDR2 YYNGEE. CDR3 nucleotide sequence: TGTGCCAGCAGCGTAGCCCCCTACGAGCAGTACTTC. Translated, it gives CASSVAPYEQYF.

CDR3 coding DNA: TGTGCCAGCAGTTTCCGGACAGGGGGTGGTCTTAACTATGGCTACACCTTC. Its translation: CASSFRTGGGLNYGYTF. The V gene is TRBV27, the J gene TRBJ1-2; 10 bases fit TRBD1. The CDR3 has 17 amino acids. Germline V lookup: CDR1 MNHEY, CDR2 SMNVEV (reference sequence). The V gene end was trimmed by 3 bases and the J gene end by 1 base; junction bases not matched to a gene: 8.

The rearrangement uses TRBV10-3 and TRBJ1-2; no definite D call. Germline loops: CDR1 ENHRY, CDR2 SYGVKD. Trimming took off 8 bases at V and 2 bases at J, with 12 bases between the two ends. The CDR3 has 13 amino acids. In DNA, the CDR3 is TGTGCCATCTTACCGGGAGAGAACTATGGCTACACCTTC. Encoded protein: CAILPGENYGYTF.

This clone showed up just a few times. V and J are TRBV11-3 and TRBJ2-3; TRBD1 matches at 8 bases. V lost 6 bases and J lost 1; bases outside the gene matches: 0. CDR1 is SGHNT, CDR2 YENEEA, per germline. The CDR3 runs 13 residues. The CDR3 protein is CASRDRGTDTQYF. CDR3 nucleotides: TGTGCCAGCAGGGACAGGGGCACAGATACGCAGTATTTT. Based on the CDR3 plus reference TRBV11-3 and TRBJ2-3, the full variable domain is EAGVVQSPRYKIIEKKQPVAFWCNPISGHNTLYWYLQNLGQGPELLIRYENEEAVDDSQLPKDRFSAERLKGVDSTLKIQPAELGDSAVYLCASRDRGTDTQYFGPGTRLTVL.

The chain carries TRBV7-3 and TRBJ2-1; D unresolved. Germline V gives CDR1 SGHTA, CDR2 FQGTGA. CDR3 size: 14 residues. Trimming pared 5 bases from V and 4 bases from J, leaving 12 bases between. The CDR3 is CASSLNNKYNEQFF. Here the CDR3 DNA reads TGTGCCAGCAGCCTTAATAATAAGTACAATGAGCAGTTCTTC. Drawing the rest from reference TRBV7-3 and TRBJ2-1, the complete variable domain is GAGVSQTPSNKVTEKGKYVELRCDPISGHTALYWYRQSLGQGPEFLIYFQGTGAADDSGLPNDRFFAVRPEGSVSTLKIQRTERGDSAVYLCASSLNNKYNEQFFGPGTRLTVL.

V usage is TRBV6-5 and J usage is TRBJ1-2, with D possibly being TRBD1 (6 bases). Germline values: CDR1 MNHEY, CDR2 SVGAGI. V was clipped by 0 bases and J by 6 bases, with 11 bases between them. This CDR3 is 14 amino acids long. DNA of the CDR3: TGTGCCAGCAGTTACTCGACCAGGGGAGATGGCTACACCTTC. Amino acids: CASSYSTRGDGYTF.

The rearrangement joins TRBV6-1 to TRBJ2-7; TRBD2 matches at 9 bases. The CDR3 is made up of 16 amino acids. Germline CDR1 is MNHNS and CDR2 is SASEGT. V was pared by 2 bases and J by 4 bases, with 9 bases of the junction left unmatched. The CDR3 nucleotides read TGTGCCAGCAGTGAAAGGTTGAGTAGCGGGGGTTACGAGCAGTACTTC. Its protein product is CASSERLSSGGYEQYF.

The CDR3 region is CASSLAQGYGYTF. The CDR3 coding sequence is TGTGCCAGCAGCTTGGCTCAGGGTTATGGCTACACCTTC. This chain joins TRBV5-5 and TRBJ1-2; D is perhaps TRBD1 (5 bases). Germline lookup yields CDR1 SGHKS and CDR2 YYEKEE (reference sequence). Trimming stripped 0 bases from V and 5 bases from J, with 8 bases between. The CDR3 is 13 amino acids.

The chain is built from TRBV11-2 and TRBJ2-3, with TRBD2 matching over 9 bases. The CDR3 totals 15 residues. V trimming: 2 bases; J trimming: 2 bases; junction bases outside the gene matches: 2. Germline V gives CDR1 SGHAT, CDR2 FQNNGV. The CDR3 loop reads CASSLLAGNTDTQYF. The CDR3, as DNA: TGTGCCAGCAGCTTACTAGCGGGGAACACAGATACGCAGTATTTT.

The chain employs TRBV19 and TRBJ2-1, with no clear D. The CDR3 is 12 amino acids. V lost 8 bases, J lost 3 bases, and 8 bases lay in between. Germline CDR1 reads LNHDA; CDR2 reads SQIVND (reference sequence). CDR3 coding DNA: TGTGCCAGTTCCCTGGGCTACAATGAGCAGTTCTTC. This gives the protein CASSLGYNEQFF.

The V gene is TRBV15, the J gene TRBJ2-7; D gene unclear. Per germline, CDR1 LNHNV and CDR2 YYDKDF (reference sequence). The CDR3 is made up of 13 amino acids. Trimming took 0 bases from V and 4 from J, leaving 7 bases between them. The CDR3 loop reads CATSREGGYEQYV. The CDR3 bases are TGTGCCACCAGCAGAGAAGGCGGATACGAGCAGTACGTC.